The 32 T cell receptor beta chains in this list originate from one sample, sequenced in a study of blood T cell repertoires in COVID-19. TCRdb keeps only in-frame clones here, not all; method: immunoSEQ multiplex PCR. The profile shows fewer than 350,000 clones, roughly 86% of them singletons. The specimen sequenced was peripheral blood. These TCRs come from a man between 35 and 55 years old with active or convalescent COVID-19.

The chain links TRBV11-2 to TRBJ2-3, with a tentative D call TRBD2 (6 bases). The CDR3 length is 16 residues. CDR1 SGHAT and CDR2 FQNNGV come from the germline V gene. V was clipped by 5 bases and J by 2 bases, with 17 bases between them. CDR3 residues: CASSQRRDSSTDTQYF. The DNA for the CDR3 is TGTGCCAGCAGCCAACGACGGGACTCGTCCACAGATACGCAGTATTTT.

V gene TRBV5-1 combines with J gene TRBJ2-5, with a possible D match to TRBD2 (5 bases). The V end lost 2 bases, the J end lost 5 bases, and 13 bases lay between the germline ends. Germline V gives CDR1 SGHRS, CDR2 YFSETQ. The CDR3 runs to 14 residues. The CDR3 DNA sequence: TGCGCCAGCAGCTTCACTAGGGAAGGGGAGACCCAGTACTTC. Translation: CASSFTREGETQYF.

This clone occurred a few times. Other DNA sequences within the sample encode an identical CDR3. In DNA form, the CDR3 reads TGCGCCAGCAGCTTGGGGTCGGGACAGGGTGATTCACCCCTCCACTTT. Protein product: CASSLGSGQGDSPLHF. The rearrangement joins TRBV5-1 to TRBJ1-6, with TRBD1 matching 9 bases. The germline gives CDR1 SGHRS, CDR2 YFSETQ. The junction had 6 bases not matched to a gene; V was cut back by 0 bases and J by 8 bases. The CDR3 sequence is 16 residues long.

This chain's CDR3 is CATSREGQGGSYEQYF. The DNA for the CDR3 is TGTGCCACCAGCAGAGAAGGACAGGGAGGGTCCTACGAGCAGTACTTC. This chain uses TRBV15 with TRBJ2-7, with TRBD1 as a possible D gene (8 bases). The CDR3 contains 16 residues. Trimming took off 0 bases at V and 1 base at J, with 13 bases between the two ends. Germline lookup yields CDR1 LNHNV and CDR2 YYDKDF (reference sequence).

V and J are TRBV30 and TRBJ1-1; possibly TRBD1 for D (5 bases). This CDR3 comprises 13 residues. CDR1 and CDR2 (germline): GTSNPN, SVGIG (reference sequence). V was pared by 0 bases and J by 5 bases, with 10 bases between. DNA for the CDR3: TGTGCCTGGAGTGTACAGGACGCAACTGAAGCTTTCTTT. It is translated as CAWSVQDATEAFF. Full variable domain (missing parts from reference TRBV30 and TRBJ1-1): SQTIHQWPATLVQPVGSPLSLECTVEGTSNPNLYWYRQAAGRGLQLLFYSVGIGQISSEVPQNLSASRPQDRQFILSSKKLLLSDSGFYLCAWSVQDATEAFFGQGTRLTVV.

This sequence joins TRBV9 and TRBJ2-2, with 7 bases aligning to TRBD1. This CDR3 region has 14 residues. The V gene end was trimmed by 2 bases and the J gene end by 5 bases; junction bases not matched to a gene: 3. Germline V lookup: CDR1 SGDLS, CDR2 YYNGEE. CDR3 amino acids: CASSVLQGTGELFF. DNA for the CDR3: TGTGCCAGCAGCGTCTTACAGGGGACCGGGGAGCTGTTTTTT.

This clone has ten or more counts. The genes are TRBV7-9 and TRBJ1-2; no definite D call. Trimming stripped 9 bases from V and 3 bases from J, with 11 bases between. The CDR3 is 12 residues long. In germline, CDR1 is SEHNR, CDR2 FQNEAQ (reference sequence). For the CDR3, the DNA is TGTGCCAGTCGGGGTATCTACTATGGCTACACCTTC. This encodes CASRGIYYGYTF.

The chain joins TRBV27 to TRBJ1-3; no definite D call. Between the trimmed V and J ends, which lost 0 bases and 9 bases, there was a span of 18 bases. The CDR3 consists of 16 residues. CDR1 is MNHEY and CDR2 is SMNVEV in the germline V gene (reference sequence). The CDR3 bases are TGTGCCAGCAGTTTATCGGGAGTGCAGCTCGCGATCACCATATATTTT. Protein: CASSLSGVQLAITIYF.

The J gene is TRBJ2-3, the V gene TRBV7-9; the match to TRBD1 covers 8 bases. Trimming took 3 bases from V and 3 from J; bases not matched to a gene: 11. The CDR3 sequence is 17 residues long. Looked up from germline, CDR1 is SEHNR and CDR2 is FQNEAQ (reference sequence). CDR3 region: CASSLIGQGRGTDTQYF. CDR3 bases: TGTGCCAGCAGCTTGATAGGACAGGGCCGAGGAACAGATACGCAGTATTTT. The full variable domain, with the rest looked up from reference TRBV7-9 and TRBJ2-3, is DTGVSQNPRHKITKRGQNVTFRCDPISEHNRLYWYRQTLGQGPEFLTYFQNEAQLEKSRLLSDRFSAERPKGSFSTLEIQRTEQGDSAMYLCASSLIGQGRGTDTQYFGPGTRLTVL.

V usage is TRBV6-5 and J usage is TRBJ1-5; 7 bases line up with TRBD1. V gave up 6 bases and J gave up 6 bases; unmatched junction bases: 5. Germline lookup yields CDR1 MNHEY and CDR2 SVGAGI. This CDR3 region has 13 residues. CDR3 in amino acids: CASRRDRAQPQHF. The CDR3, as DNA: TGTGCCAGCAGGAGAGACAGGGCTCAGCCCCAGCATTTT.

The DNA for the CDR3 is TGTGCCAGCTCACCAGAGACAGGGTGTAGTACATTGAGCTCCTACAATGAGCAGTTCTTC. Translated, it gives CASSPETGCSTLSSYNEQFF. V usage is TRBV18 and J usage is TRBJ2-1; 7 bases are a match to TRBD1. After removal of 2 bases from V and 0 bases from J, the junction contained 16 bases not matched to a gene. The CDR3 has 20 amino acids. Germline V gene sequence: CDR1 KGHSH, CDR2 LQKENI.

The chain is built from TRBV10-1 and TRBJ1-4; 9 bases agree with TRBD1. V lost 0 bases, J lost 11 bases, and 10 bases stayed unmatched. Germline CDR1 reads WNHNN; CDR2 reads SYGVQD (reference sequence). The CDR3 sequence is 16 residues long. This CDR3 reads CASSESMGTGPRKLFF. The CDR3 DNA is TGCGCCAGCAGTGAGTCGATGGGGACAGGGCCGCGGAAACTGTTTTTT.

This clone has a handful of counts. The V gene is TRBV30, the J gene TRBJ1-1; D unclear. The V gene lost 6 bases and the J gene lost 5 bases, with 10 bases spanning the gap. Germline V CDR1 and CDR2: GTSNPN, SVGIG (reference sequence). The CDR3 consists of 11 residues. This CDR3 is CACRLGTEAFF. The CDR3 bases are TGTGCCTGCCGACTAGGGACTGAAGCTTTCTTT.

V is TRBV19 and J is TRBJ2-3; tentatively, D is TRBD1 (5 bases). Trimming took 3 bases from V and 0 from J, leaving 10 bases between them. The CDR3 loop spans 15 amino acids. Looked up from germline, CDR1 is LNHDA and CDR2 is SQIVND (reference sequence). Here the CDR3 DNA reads TGTGCCAGTAGTATCAGGGCAACTAGCACAGATACGCAGTATTTT. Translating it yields CASSIRATSTDTQYF.

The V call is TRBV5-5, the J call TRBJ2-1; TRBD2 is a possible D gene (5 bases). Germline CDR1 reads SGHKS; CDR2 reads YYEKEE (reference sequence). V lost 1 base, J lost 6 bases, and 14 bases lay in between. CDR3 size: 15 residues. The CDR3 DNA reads TGTGCCAGCAGCTTGCCCTGGTCGAGCGGCAATGAGCAGTTCTTC. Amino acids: CASSLPWSSGNEQFF.

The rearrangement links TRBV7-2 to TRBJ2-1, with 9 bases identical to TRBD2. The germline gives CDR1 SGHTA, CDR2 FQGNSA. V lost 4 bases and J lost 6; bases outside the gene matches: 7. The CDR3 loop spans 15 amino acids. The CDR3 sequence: CASSYLGGGANEQFF. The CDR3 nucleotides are TGTGCCAGCAGCTACCTCGGCGGGGGGGCCAATGAGCAGTTCTTC.

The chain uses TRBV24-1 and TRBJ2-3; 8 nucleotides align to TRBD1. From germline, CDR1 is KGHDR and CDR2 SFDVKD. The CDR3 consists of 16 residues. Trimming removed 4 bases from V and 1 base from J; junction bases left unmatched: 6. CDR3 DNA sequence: TGTGCCACCAGTGACTTGCAGGGGGCGGGCACAGATACGCAGTATTTT. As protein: CATSDLQGAGTDTQYF.

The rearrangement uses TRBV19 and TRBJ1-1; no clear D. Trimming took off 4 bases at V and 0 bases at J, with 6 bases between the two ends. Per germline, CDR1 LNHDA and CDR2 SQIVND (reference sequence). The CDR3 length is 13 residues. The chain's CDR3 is CASSNHMNTEAFF. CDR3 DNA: TGTGCCAGTAGTAACCACATGAACACTGAAGCTTTCTTT.

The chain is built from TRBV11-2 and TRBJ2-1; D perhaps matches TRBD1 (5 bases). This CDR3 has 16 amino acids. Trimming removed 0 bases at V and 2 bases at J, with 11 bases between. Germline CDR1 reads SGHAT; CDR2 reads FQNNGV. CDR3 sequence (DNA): TGTGCCAGCAGCTTAGATCGGACATTTGCCTACAATGAGCAGTTCTTC. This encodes CASSLDRTFAYNEQFF.

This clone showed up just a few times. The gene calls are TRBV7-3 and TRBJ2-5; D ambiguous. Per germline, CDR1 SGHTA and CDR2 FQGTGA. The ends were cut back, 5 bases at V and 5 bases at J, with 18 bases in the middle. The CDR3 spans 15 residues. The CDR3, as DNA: TGTGCCAGCAGCCCCAGTGGTTCCGGAGCGGAGACCCAGTACTTC. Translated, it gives CASSPSGSGAETQYF.

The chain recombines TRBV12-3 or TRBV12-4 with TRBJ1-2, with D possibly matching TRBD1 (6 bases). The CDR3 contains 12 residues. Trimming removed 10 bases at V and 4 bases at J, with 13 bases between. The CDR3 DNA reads TGTGCCATACGACAGGACTTCTATGGCTACACCTTC. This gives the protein CAIRQDFYGYTF.

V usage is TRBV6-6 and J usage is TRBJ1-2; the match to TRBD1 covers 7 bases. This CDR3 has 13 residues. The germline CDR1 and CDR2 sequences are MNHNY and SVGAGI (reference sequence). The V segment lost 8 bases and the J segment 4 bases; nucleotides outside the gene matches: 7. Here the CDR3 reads CASRSDRPYGYTF. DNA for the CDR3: TGTGCCAGCCGATCGGACAGGCCCTATGGCTACACCTTC.

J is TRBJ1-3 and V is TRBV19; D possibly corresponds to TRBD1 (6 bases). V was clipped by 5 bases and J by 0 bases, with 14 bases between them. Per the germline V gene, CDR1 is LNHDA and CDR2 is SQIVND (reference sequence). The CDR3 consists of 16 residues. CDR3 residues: CASSLTQGLSGNTIYF. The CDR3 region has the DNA TGTGCCAGTAGTTTGACACAGGGCCTCTCTGGAAACACCATATATTTT. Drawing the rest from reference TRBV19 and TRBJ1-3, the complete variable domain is DGGITQSPKYLFRKEGQNVTLSCEQNLNHDAMYWYRQDPGQGLRLIYYSQIVNDFQKGDIAEGYSVSREKKESFPLTVTSAQKNPTAFYLCASSLTQGLSGNTIYFGEGSWLTVV.

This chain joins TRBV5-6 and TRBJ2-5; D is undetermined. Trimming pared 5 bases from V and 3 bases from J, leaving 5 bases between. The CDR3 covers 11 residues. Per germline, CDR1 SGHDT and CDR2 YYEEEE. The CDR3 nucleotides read TGTGCCAGCAGTCGAGAAGAGACCCAGTACTTC. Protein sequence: CASSREETQYF.

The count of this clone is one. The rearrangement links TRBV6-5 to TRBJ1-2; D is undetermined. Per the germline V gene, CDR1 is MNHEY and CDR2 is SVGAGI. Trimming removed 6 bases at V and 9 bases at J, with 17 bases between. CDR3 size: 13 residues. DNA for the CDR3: TGTGCCAGCAGACGAACAAACTTGCGGCGCTACACCTTC. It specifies CASRRTNLRRYTF.

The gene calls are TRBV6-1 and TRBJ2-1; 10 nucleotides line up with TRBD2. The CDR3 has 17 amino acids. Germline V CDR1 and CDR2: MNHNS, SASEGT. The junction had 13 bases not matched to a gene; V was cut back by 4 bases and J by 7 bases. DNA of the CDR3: TGTGCCAGCAGTGCGGCTAGCGGGAGCCCGCCTTGGAATGAGCAGTTCTTC. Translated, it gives CASSAASGSPPWNEQFF.

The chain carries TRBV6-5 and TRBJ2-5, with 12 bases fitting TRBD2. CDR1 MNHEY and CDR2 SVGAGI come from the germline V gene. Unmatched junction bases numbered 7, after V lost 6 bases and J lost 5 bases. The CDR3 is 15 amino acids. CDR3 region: CASSHLAGGQETQYF. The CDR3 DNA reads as TGTGCCAGCAGCCACCTAGCGGGGGGGCAGGAGACCCAGTACTTC.

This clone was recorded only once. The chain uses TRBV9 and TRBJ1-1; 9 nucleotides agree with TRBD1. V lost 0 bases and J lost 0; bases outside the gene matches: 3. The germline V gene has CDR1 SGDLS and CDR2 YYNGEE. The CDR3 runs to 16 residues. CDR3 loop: CASSVVGQGMNTEAFF. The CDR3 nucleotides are TGTGCCAGCAGCGTAGTCGGACAGGGGATGAACACTGAAGCTTTCTTT.

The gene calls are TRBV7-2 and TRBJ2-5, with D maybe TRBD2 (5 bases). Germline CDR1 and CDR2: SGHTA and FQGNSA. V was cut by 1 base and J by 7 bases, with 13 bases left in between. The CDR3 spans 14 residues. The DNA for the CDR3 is TGTGCCAGCAGCTTAGGGGGAGACCCTTTGACCCAGTACTTC. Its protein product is CASSLGGDPLTQYF.

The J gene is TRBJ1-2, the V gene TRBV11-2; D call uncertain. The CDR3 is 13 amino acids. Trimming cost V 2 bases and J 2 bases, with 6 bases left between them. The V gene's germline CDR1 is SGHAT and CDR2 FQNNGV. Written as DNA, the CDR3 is TGTGCCAGCAGCTTATCAGAAAACTATGGCTACACCTTC. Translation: CASSLSENYGYTF.

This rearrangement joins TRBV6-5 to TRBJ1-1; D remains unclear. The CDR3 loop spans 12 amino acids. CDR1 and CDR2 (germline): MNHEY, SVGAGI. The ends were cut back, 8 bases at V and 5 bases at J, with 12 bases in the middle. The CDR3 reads CASLGLWTEAFF. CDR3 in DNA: TGTGCCAGCCTGGGCCTTTGGACTGAAGCTTTCTTT.

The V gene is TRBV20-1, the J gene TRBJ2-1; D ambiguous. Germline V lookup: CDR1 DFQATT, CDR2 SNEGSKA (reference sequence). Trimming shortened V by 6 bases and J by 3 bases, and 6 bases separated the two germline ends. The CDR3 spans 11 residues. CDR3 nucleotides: TGCAGTGCCATACACTACAATGAGCAGTTCTTC. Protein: CSAIHYNEQFF.